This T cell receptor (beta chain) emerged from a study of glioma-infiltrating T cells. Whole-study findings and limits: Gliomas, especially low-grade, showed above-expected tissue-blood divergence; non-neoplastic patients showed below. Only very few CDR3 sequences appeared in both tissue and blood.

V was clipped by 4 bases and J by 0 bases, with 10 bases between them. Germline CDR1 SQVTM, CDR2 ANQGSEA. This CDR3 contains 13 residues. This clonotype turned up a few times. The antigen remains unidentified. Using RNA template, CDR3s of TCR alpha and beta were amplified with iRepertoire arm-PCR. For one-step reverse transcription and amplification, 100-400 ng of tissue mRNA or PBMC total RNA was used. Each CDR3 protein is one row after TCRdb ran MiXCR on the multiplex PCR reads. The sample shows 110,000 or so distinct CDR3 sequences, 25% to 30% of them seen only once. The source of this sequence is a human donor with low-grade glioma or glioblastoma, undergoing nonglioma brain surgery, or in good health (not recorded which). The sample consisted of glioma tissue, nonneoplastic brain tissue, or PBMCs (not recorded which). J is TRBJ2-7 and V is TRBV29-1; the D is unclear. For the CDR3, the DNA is TGCAGCGTTGTTCCGGACCGCTCCTACGAGCAGTACTTC. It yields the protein CSVVPDRSYEQYF.